This TCR beta chain was recorded in a study of cytomegalovirus exposure and HLA in healthy donors. The donors were members of the validation cohort, which comprised 120 subjects and was separate from the first cohort of about 700 subjects. The germline gives CDR1 LNHDA, CDR2 SQIVND (reference sequence). The length of the CDR3 is 15 residues. V lost 7 bases to trimming and J lost 7 bases; unmatched junction nucleotides: 7. Study results and caveats: Using the classifier, cytomegalovirus status was reportedly diagnosed with high specificity and sensitivity. Most TCR sequences were rare, but some public TCRs occurred in many donors.

This clone was counted once. Its antigen is not identified. Method: immunoSEQ multiplex PCR; TCRdb's copy keeps in-frame clones and lacks some. There are about 180,000 clones in the sample; about 85% occur only once, and roughly 15% lies in the top ten. The TCR was taken from a man aged 18 to 30 in good health and CMV-seropositive. Sequenced: PBMCs. This sequence joins TRBV19 and TRBJ2-2, with 12 bases that match TRBD2. DNA of the CDR3: TGTGCCAGTACTCTAGCGGGGGGGCCTTTCGGGGAGCTGTTTTTT. It codes for CASTLAGGPFGELFF.